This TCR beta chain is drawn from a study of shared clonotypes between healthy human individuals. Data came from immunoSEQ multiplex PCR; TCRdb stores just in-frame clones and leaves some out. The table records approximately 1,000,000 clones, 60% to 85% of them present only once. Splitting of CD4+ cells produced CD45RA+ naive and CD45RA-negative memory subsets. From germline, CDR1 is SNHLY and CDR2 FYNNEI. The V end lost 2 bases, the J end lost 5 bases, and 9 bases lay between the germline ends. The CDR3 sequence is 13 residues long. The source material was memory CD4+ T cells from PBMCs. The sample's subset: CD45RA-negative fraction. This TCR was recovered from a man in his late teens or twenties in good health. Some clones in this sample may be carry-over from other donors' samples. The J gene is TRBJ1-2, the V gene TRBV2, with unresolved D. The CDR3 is CASSELSGYGYTF. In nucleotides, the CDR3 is TGTGCCAGCAGTGAATTATCGGGGTATGGCTACACCTTC.